Listed below are T cell receptor beta chains from one sample, sequenced in a study of T cell responses to AZD1222 COVID-19 vaccine. Profiled with immunoSEQ multiplex PCR; TCRdb holds only in-frame clones, not every one. The sample records 140,000 to 150,000 clones, 75% to 95% being singletons. The source material was peripheral blood, sampled on day 0 of MenACWY control vaccination. These receptor sequences come from an adult in good health. The conserved cysteine and the conserved F or W are not part of the CDR3 here. Rows may omit the clone size; those that give it use once, few, many or a size class.

J: TRBJ2-1
V: TRBV7-6
size: once
CDR3: ASSPGTSGISSYNEQF

J: TRBJ1-3
V: TRBV12-3/TRBV12-4
size: .
CDR3: ASSQGRGNTIY

J: TRBJ1-4
V: TRBV27
size: .
CDR3: ASTQKDRVGEKLF

J: TRBJ2-5
V: TRBV19
size: .
CDR3: ASSLTGTRRGETQY

J: TRBJ1-4
V: TRBV9
size: few
CDR3: ASSKGQGASTNEKLF

J: TRBJ1-2
V: TRBV29-1
size: .
CDR3: SVDPGRLDGYT

J: TRBJ1-6
V: TRBV6-5
size: .
CDR3: ASGKGNSPLH

J: TRBJ1-6
V: TRBV28
size: .
CDR3: ASSRGTGGTSPLH

J: TRBJ2-7
V: TRBV13
size: .
CDR3: ASSPGTGGTYEQY

J: TRBJ2-7
V: TRBV2
size: .
CDR3: ASSVKGQGNYEQY

J: TRBJ2-3
V: TRBV5-1
size: .
CDR3: ASSLALNGRSTDTQY

J: TRBJ2-5
V: TRBV18
size: .
CDR3: ASSPGYETQY

J: TRBJ2-2
V: TRBV29-1
size: .
CDR3: SSRQGANGELF

J: TRBJ1-1
V: TRBV6-5
size: once
CDR3: ASSSPFRGENTEAF

J: TRBJ2-7
V: TRBV27
size: once
CDR3: ASWAGYEQY

J: TRBJ2-7
V: TRBV4-1
size: .
CDR3: ASSHSSSGREQY

J: TRBJ2-7
V: TRBV3-1/TRBV3-2
size: .
CDR3: ASSQDWPTGRKNEQY

J: TRBJ1-2
V: TRBV5-1
size: .
CDR3: ASSLIGQGRRDYGYT

J: TRBJ1-6
V: TRBV28
size: once
CDR3: ASSPTGYNSPLH

J: TRBJ1-3
V: TRBV5-4
size: .
CDR3: ASSLGGVGNTIY

J: TRBJ1-4
V: TRBV30
size: .
CDR3: AWRGSGATNEKLF

J: TRBJ1-2
V: TRBV28
size: .
CDR3: ASSSRPGWDYGYT

J: TRBJ2-7
V: TRBV27
size: once
CDR3: ASSLSRQPTRLYYEQY

J: TRBJ2-7
V: TRBV27
size: .
CDR3: ASSFAYAREQY

J: TRBJ1-1
V: TRBV18
size: .
CDR3: ASSSTGYTEAF

J: TRBJ1-6
V: TRBV10-3
size: .
CDR3: AISESGQGSSPLH

J: TRBJ2-7
V: TRBV3-1/TRBV3-2
size: .
CDR3: ASSRDRAHEQY

J: TRBJ2-5
V: TRBV6-5
size: .
CDR3: ASNNRFVWETQY

J: TRBJ1-1
V: TRBV7-9
size: .
CDR3: ASSPGRAASMNTEAF

J: TRBJ1-1
V: TRBV5-1
size: .
CDR3: ASSPAPPGNTEAF

J: TRBJ2-7
V: TRBV20-1
size: .
CDR3: SASLTSRTYEQY

J: TRBJ1-3
V: TRBV18
size: few
CDR3: ASSPGSSGNTIY

J: TRBJ2-3
V: TRBV5-4
size: .
CDR3: ASSLQGGTDTQY

J: TRBJ2-1
V: TRBV24-1
size: .
CDR3: ATGPLNEQF

J: TRBJ2-1
V: TRBV27
size: .
CDR3: ASNHLAGGSYNEQF

J: TRBJ2-1
V: TRBV4-1
size: .
CDR3: ASSQQGREWDEQF

J: TRBJ1-2
V: TRBV5-6
size: .
CDR3: ASSQRQGRVYGYT

J: TRBJ1-1
V: TRBV5-5
size: .
CDR3: ASRSNPRVGTEAF

J: TRBJ1-1
V: TRBV4-1
size: .
CDR3: ASSQEGQRYGLNTEAF

J: TRBJ2-7
V: TRBV28
size: once
CDR3: ASSDIGYEQY

J: TRBJ2-3
V: TRBV5-1
size: .
CDR3: ASSPAITGRITDTQY

J: TRBJ1-6
V: TRBV11-1
size: .
CDR3: ASGKTRPPYSPLH

J: TRBJ1-1
V: TRBV6-1
size: .
CDR3: ASSEDDRGALGAF

J: TRBJ1-2
V: TRBV6-5
size: .
CDR3: ASCTGGLIGGYT

J: TRBJ2-1
V: TRBV6-1
size: .
CDR3: ASSAAGPEYNEQF

J: TRBJ2-4
V: TRBV6-5
size: .
CDR3: ASRNEAKNIQY

J: TRBJ1-1
V: TRBV24-1
size: .
CDR3: ATSESGTAEVTEAF

J: TRBJ2-7
V: TRBV25-1
size: .
CDR3: ASSPAGLAGGSSYEQY

J: TRBJ2-1
V: TRBV3-1/TRBV3-2
size: .
CDR3: ASSLVLLGDEQF

J: TRBJ2-3
V: TRBV24-1
size: .
CDR3: ATSTRSGSTDTQY

J: TRBJ2-3
V: TRBV21-1
size: .
CDR3: ASSPEVASGSTDTQY

J: TRBJ1-6
V: TRBV2
size: .
CDR3: ASSGNQGNRNSPLH

J: TRBJ2-1
V: TRBV27
size: .
CDR3: ASRVGVSGSNEQF

J: TRBJ2-1
V: TRBV11-3
size: .
CDR3: ASSLGQGEVNEQF

J: TRBJ2-7
V: TRBV9
size: .
CDR3: ASSVGTGVGYEQY